The 11 T cell receptor beta chains given below trace back to one sample, sequenced in a study of blood T cell repertoires in COVID-19. The assay was immunoSEQ multiplex PCR, and TCRdb's table has in-frame clones only and misses some. The table includes about 96,000 clones, approximately 90% detected once. Material: peripheral blood. These receptors all stem from a human donor with COVID-19, enrolled during active disease. The donor label of this sample is uncertain.

This sequence joins TRBV11-2 and TRBJ2-3; 7 bases are a match to TRBD2. V lost 3 bases and J lost 3; bases outside the gene matches: 3. The CDR3 is 14 residues long. CDR1 and CDR2 (germline): SGHAT, FQNNGV. The CDR3 nucleotides are TGTGCCAGCAGCTTGGCGGGAGCAACAGATACGCAGTATTTT. Translating it yields CASSLAGATDTQYF.

The CDR3 region is CSVDGPNGGPQHF. The CDR3 DNA reads TGCAGCGTTGACGGTCCCAACGGGGGGCCCCAGCATTTT. V gene TRBV29-1 combines with J gene TRBJ1-5; tentatively, D is TRBD1 (5 bases). In germline, CDR1 is SQVTM, CDR2 ANQGSEA. The CDR3 totals 13 residues. V lost 3 bases and J 9 bases, leaving 15 bases between the germline ends.

This chain joins TRBV7-3 and TRBJ1-2; TRBD1 is a possible D gene (6 bases). The length of the CDR3 is 14 residues. Germline V lookup: CDR1 SGHTA, CDR2 FQGTGA. V shed 0 bases and J shed 2 bases, with 7 bases lying between them. Written as DNA, the CDR3 is TGTGCCAGCAGCTTAACACAGGGCAACTATGGCTACACCTTC. Its protein is CASSLTQGNYGYTF. Supplemented by reference TRBV7-3 and TRBJ1-2, the full variable domain reads GAGVSQTPSNKVTEKGKYVELRCDPISGHTALYWYRQSLGQGPEFLIYFQGTGAADDSGLPNDRFFAVRPEGSVSTLKIQRTERGDSAVYLCASSLTQGNYGYTFGSGTRLTVV.

The chain recombines TRBV3-1 (or the pseudogene TRBV3-2) with TRBJ1-2; 11 bases match TRBD1. The CDR3 spans 16 residues. With 3 bases clipped from V and 11 bases from J, the junction kept 14 bases outside the gene matches. Germline assignment: CDR1 LGHDT and CDR2 YNNKEL (reference sequence). The CDR3 nucleotides read TGTGCCAGCAGCCAGCTGGGACAGGGGGGGAAAAAGGAGTACACCTTC. It codes for CASSQLGQGGKKEYTF.

V gene TRBV12-3 or TRBV12-4 combines with J gene TRBJ1-1, with D perhaps TRBD1 (5 bases). CDR3 size: 13 residues. V was pared by 6 bases and J by 1 base, with 9 bases between. The CDR3 reads CASRPGGNTEAFF. CDR3 nucleotides: TGTGCCAGCAGGCCCGGGGGGAACACTGAAGCTTTCTTT.

The V call is TRBV12-5, the J call TRBJ1-5, with D unresolved. From germline, CDR1 is LGHNT and CDR2 FRNRAP. This CDR3 is built from 12 residues. The V and J ends lost 4 bases and 4 bases respectively, with 5 bases between them. The CDR3 sequence: CASGSPNQPQHF. CDR3 bases: TGTGCTAGTGGTTCTCCGAATCAGCCCCAGCATTTT.

The chain combines TRBV27 with TRBJ2-5, with 9 bases that match TRBD1. Germline V gene data show CDR1 as MNHEY and CDR2 as SMNVEV (reference sequence). There are 13 residues in the CDR3. After removal of 8 bases from V and 5 bases from J, the junction contained 6 bases not matched to a gene. In DNA form, the CDR3 reads TGTGCCAGCGCCGGGACAGGGTTGGAGACCCAGTACTTC. This encodes CASAGTGLETQYF.

This clone came up a few times. This chain joins TRBV5-6 and TRBJ1-2; D might be TRBD1 (5 bases). Germline assignment: CDR1 SGHDT and CDR2 YYEEEE. V was shortened by 1 base and J by 3 bases, with 13 bases between the two germline ends. This CDR3 is built from 15 residues. In nucleotides, the CDR3 is TGTGCCAGCAGCTTGCAAGGGGATAATCACTATGGCTACACCTTC. This gives the protein CASSLQGDNHYGYTF.

The chain combines TRBV7-8 with TRBJ1-3; D remains unclear. The V end lost 5 bases, the J end lost 0 bases, and 14 bases lay between the germline ends. Looked up from germline, CDR1 is SGHVS and CDR2 is FQNEAQ. The CDR3 spans 16 residues. The CDR3 nucleotides read TGTGCCAGCAGCCTGGATCCGAGGGACTCTGGAAACACCATATATTTT. Translated, it gives CASSLDPRDSGNTIYF. The entire variable domain, with the rest obtained from reference TRBV7-8 and TRBJ1-3, is as follows: GAGVSQSPRYKVAKRGQDVALRCDPISGHVSLFWYQQALGQGPEFLTYFQNEAQLDKSGLPSDRFFAERPEGSVSTLKIQRTQQEDSAVYLCASSLDPRDSGNTIYFGEGSWLTVV.

This chain connects TRBV7-9 to TRBJ2-7; 8 positions agree with TRBD1. CDR3 length: 14 residues. Germline values: CDR1 SEHNR, CDR2 FQNEAQ (reference sequence). The junction had 6 bases not matched to a gene; V was cut back by 5 bases and J by 3 bases. The CDR3 region has the DNA TGTGCCAGCAGCCCGACAGGGGACCACTACGAGCAGTACTTC. Translating gives CASSPTGDHYEQYF.

The rearrangement uses TRBV5-1 and TRBJ2-3; TRBD1 matches at 8 bases. The CDR3 runs to 15 residues. Germline CDR1 is SGHRS and CDR2 is YFSETQ. Losses at the gene ends were 3 bases for V and 4 bases for J; bases not matched to a gene: 7. The CDR3 sequence is CASSSGQGQPDTQYF. CDR3 in DNA: TGCGCCAGCAGCTCCGGACAGGGTCAGCCAGATACGCAGTATTTT.